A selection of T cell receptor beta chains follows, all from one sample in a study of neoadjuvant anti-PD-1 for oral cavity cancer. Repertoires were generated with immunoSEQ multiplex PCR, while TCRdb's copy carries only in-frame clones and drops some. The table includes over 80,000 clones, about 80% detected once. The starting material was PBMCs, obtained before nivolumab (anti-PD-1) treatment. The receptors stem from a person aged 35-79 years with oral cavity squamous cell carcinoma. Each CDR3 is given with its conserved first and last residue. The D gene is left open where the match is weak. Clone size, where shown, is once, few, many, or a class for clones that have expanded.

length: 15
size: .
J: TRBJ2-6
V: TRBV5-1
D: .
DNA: TGCGCCAGCTCTGGACAGATTTCTGGGGCCAACGTCCTGACTTTC
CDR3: CASSGQISGANVLTF

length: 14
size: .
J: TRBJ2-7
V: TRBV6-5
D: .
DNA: TGTGCCAGCAGTACCTCGACAGGAGCCTACGAGCAGTACTTC
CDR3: CASSTSTGAYEQYF

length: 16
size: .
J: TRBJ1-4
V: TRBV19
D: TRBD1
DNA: TGTGCCAGTAGTGTCACAGGGGGCACAACTAATGAAAAACTGTTTTTT
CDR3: CASSVTGGTTNEKLFF

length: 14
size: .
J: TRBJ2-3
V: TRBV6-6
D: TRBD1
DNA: TGTGCCAGCAGTCCGACAGGGGCCTCAGATACGCAGTATTTT
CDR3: CASSPTGASDTQYF

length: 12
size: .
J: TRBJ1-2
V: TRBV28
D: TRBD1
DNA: TGTGCCGGTCTTGACAGGGAGGCTGGCTACACCTTC
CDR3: CAGLDREAGYTF

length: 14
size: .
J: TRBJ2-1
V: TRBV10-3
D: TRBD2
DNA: TGTGCCATCAGGCCCGGGGGGCGGGAGGTTGAGCAGTTCTTC
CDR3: CAIRPGGREVEQFF

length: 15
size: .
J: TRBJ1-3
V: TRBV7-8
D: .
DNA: TGTGCCAGCAGCTTCGAGGAGGGGCGTGGAAACACCATATATTTT
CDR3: CASSFEEGRGNTIYF

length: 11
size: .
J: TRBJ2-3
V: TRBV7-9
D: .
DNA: TGTGCCAGCAGCTTATCGGCTACGCAGTATTTT
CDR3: CASSLSATQYF

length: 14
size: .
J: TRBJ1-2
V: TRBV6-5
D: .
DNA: TGTGCCAGCAGTAGGGACGCGGACAGACGTGGCTACACCTTC
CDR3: CASSRDADRRGYTF

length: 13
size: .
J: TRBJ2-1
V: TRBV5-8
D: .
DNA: TGTGCCAGCAGCTTGTCGCGGGACAATGAGCAGTTCTTC
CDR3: CASSLSRDNEQFF

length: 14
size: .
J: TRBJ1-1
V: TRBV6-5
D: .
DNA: TGTGCCAGCAGGTTAGGGCAGGAGAACACTGAAGCTTTCTTT
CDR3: CASRLGQENTEAFF

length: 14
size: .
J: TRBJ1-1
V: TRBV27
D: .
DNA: TGTGCCAGCAGTTTAGACCCCGTCGGCACTGAAGCTTTCTTT
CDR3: CASSLDPVGTEAFF

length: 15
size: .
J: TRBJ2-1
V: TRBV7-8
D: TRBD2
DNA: TGTGCCAGCAGCTCCCCCGGGACTAGCGGAACTCAGCAGTTCTTC
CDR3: CASSSPGTSGTQQFF

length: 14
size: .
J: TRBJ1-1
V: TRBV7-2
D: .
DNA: TGTGCCAGCAGCCTTGGGGGGGGACGAACTGAAGCTTTCTTT
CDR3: CASSLGGGRTEAFF

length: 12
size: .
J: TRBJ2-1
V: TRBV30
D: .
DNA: TGTGCCTGGAGCGGGGCCGGCAATGAGCAGTTCTTC
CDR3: CAWSGAGNEQFF

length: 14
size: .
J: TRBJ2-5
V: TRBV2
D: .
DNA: TGTGCCAGCAGTGAATTCCAGGCGGGAGAGACCCAGTACTTC
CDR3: CASSEFQAGETQYF

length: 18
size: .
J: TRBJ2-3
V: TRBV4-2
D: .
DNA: TGTGCCAGCAGACCCAGACGGTTCGCGGAGGGAGAGCCAGATACGCAGTATTTT
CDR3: CASRPRRFAEGEPDTQYF

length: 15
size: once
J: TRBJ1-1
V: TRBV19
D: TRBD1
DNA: TGTGCCAGTAGTATTTCCGGGACAGGGCTCACTGAAGCTTTCTTT
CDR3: CASSISGTGLTEAFF

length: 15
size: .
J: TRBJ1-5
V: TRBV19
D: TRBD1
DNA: TGTGCCAGTAGTATAGGCGGACAGGGGGCCCAGCCCCAGCATTTT
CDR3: CASSIGGQGAQPQHF

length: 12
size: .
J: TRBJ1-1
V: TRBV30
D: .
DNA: TGTGCCTGGAGTCCTCTCGCCACTGAAGCTTTCTTT
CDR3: CAWSPLATEAFF

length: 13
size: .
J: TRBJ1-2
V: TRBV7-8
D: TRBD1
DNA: TGTGCCAGCAGCTACGGGACAGCGGATGGCTACACCTTC
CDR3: CASSYGTADGYTF

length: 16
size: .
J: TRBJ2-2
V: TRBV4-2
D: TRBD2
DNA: TGTGCCAGCAGCCAAAGACTAGCGGGACAGACCGGGGAGCTGTTTTTT
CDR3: CASSQRLAGQTGELFF

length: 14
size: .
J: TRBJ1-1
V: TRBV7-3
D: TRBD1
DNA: TGTGCCAGCAGCTCGGGACAGACGAACACTGAAGCTTTCTTT
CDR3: CASSSGQTNTEAFF

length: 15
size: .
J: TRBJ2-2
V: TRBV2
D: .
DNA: TGTGCCAGCAGTACCGGACAGTTGGCGCCCGGGGAGCTGTTTTTT
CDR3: CASSTGQLAPGELFF

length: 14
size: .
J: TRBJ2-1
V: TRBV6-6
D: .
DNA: TGTGCCAGCAGTTACTCCAGGGTATACAATGAGCAGTTCTTC
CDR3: CASSYSRVYNEQFF

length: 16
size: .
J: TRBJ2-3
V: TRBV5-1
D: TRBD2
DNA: TGCGCCAGCAGCTTACAACTAGCGGAACCCACAGATACGCAGTATTTT
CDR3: CASSLQLAEPTDTQYF

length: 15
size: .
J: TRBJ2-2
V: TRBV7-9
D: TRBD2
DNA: TGTGCCAGCCTGGGGCTAGCGGTTAACACCGGGGAGCTGTTTTTT
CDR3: CASLGLAVNTGELFF

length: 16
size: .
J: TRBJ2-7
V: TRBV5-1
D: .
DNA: TGCGCCAGCAGCTTGGAACTGCCCGGGAGCTACCACGAGCAGTACTTC
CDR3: CASSLELPGSYHEQYF

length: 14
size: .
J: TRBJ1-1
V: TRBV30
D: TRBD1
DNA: TGTGCCTGGAGTGGAACAGGGGGGAACACTGAAGCTTTCTTT
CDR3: CAWSGTGGNTEAFF

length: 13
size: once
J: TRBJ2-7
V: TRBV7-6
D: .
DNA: TGTGCCAGCAGCTTAGCGGGAATGGGGGAGCAGTACTTC
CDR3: CASSLAGMGEQYF

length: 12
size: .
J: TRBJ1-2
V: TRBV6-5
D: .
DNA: TGTGCCAGCAGGCATCCTAACTATGGCTACACCTTC
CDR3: CASRHPNYGYTF

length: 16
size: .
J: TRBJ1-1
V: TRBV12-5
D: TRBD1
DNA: TGTGCTAGTGGTTTTGGAAGACAAACAGGGGGAACTGAAGCTTTCTTT
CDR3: CASGFGRQTGGTEAFF

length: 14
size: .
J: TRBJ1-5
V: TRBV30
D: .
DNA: TGTGCCTGGAGTGTGGGAACAGGCAATCAGCCCCAGCATTTT
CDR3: CAWSVGTGNQPQHF

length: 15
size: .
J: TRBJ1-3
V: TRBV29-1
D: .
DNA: TGCAGCGTTGGTAGCCTTGCCGGCTCTGGAAACACCATATATTTT
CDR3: CSVGSLAGSGNTIYF

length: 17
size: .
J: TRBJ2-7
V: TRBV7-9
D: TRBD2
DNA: TGTGCCAGCAGCCAGCCACCGGGACTAGCGGGAGCCTACGAGCAGTACTTC
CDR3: CASSQPPGLAGAYEQYF

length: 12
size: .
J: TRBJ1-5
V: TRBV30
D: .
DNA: TGTGCCTGGAGTTTTGAGGGGGGGCCCCAGCATTTT
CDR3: CAWSFEGGPQHF

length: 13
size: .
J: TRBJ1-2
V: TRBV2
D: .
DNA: TGTGCCAGCAGTGCAGGACGGCAGTATGGCTACACCTTC
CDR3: CASSAGRQYGYTF

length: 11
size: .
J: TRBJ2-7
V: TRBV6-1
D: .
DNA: TGTGCCAGCAGATACGGGCCTGCCGGGTACTTC
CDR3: CASRYGPAGYF

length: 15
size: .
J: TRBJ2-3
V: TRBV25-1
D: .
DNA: TGTGCCAGCAGTGAATCAGCTAGGCACACAGATACGCAGTATTTT
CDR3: CASSESARHTDTQYF

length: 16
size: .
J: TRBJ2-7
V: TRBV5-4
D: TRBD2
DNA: TGTGCCAGCAGCTTGGATCCTAGCGGGAGTGGCTACGAGCAGTACTTC
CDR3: CASSLDPSGSGYEQYF

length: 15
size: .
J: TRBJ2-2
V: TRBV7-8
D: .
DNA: TGTACCTGCCATCCGCGTGCTCAGAACACCGGGGAGCTGTTTTTT
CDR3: CTCHPRAQNTGELFF

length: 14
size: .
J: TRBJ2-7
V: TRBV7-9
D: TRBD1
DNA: TGTGCCAGCAGCTCTGGACAGGGGGTTCACGAGCAGTACTTC
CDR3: CASSSGQGVHEQYF

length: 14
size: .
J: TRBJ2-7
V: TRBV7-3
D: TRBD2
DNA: TGTGCCAGCAGCCCAGCGGGAGGTAACTACGAGCAGTACTTC
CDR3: CASSPAGGNYEQYF

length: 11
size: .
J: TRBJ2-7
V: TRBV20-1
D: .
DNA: TGCAGTCCCGCTATGCTCTACGAGCAGTACTTC
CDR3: CSPAMLYEQYF

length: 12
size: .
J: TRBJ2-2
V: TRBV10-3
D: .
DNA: TGTGCCATCAGGGGGCACACCGGGGAGCTGTTTTTT
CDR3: CAIRGHTGELFF

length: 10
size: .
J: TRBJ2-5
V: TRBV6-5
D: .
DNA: TGTGCCAGCAAGAGTACCGATCCCCACTTC
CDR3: CASKSTDPHF

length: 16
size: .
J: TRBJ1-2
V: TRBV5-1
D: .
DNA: TGCGCCAGCAGTCCCACTTCCATGGCAGCCTCTACCGGCTACACCTTC
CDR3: CASSPTSMAASTGYTF

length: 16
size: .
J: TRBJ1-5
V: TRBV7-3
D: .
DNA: TGTGCCAGCAGCTATCCCGGACAGCATAGCAATCAGCCCCAGCATTTT
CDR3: CASSYPGQHSNQPQHF

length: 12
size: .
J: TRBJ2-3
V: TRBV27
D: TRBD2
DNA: TGTGCCAGCGGGAGGGCCATAGATACGCAGTATTTT
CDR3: CASGRAIDTQYF

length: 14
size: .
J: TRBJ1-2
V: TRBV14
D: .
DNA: TGTGCCAGCAGCTTCTCACAGGGTCTGGAGGGCTACACCTTC
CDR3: CASSFSQGLEGYTF

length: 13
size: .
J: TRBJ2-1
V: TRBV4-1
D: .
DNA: TGCGCCAGCAGCCAAGTTTCCCTCAATGAGCAGTTCTTC
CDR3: CASSQVSLNEQFF

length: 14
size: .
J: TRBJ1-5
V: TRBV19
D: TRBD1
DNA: TGTGCCAGTAGTACTCGACAGGGGGCGAGGCCCCAGCATTTT
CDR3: CASSTRQGARPQHF

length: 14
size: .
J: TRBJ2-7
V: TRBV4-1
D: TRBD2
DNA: TGCGCCAGCAGCTACATAGCGGGAGCCTACGAGCAGTACTTC
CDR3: CASSYIAGAYEQYF

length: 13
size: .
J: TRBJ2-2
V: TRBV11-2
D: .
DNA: TGTGCCAGCACCCTAGGGACTCCCGGGGAGCTGTTTTTT
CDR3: CASTLGTPGELFF

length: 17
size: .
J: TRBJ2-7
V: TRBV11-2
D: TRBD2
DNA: TGTGCCAGCACCGCCGGTCGGGGGGTGCTGGGGAATTACGAGCAGTACTTC
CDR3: CASTAGRGVLGNYEQYF